This T cell receptor beta chain was profiled in a study of T cells after yellow fever vaccination. For the study at large: In the case of low-cell-number fractions, SMART-Seq v4 Ultra Low Input was used for preparation.

A universal primer site and UMIs were added as TCR cDNA was made by 5'RACE template switching. From the 5' RACE reads, TCRdb called clonotypes with MiXCR, one entry per CDR3 protein. The repertoire holds about 360,000 distinct CDR3 sequences, with roughly 6.2% as singletons. The CDR3 consists of 14 residues. The V and J ends lost 4 bases and 4 bases respectively, with 13 bases between them. Per the germline V gene, CDR1 is SGHTA and CDR2 is FQGNSA. General study findings and limits: Although most clonotypes did not, a small share appeared in both CD4 and CD8 compartments. The booster response re-showed most primary clones: about 96% CD4, around 90% CD8.

The table lists this clonotype with many counts. Its antigen remains unknown. The input for sequencing was PBMCs, taken 5 days after the yellow fever booster vaccination. This chain uses TRBV7-2 with TRBJ1-2; D is perhaps TRBD1 (5 bases). The sequence derives from a man younger than 45 who received the YFV17D yellow fever vaccine. DNA for the CDR3: TGTGCCAGCAGCTCCGACCCCGGGGCCTATGGCTACACCTTC. Translating gives CASSSDPGAYGYTF.